The next 6 T cell receptor beta chains were all read from a single sample in a study of breast tumors, draining lymph nodes, adjacent tissues (dated by TCRdb to the mid-2010s). The lymph node samples were taken from the axillary draining lymph nodes of breast cancer patients. Library prep was done by multiplex PCR. The sequencer was an Illumina HiSeq 2000. TCRdb reanalyzed the raw reads on its own, using fastp at Q25 for trimming and MiXCR for clone calling, and kept in-frame beta chains. Each CDR3 protein gets just one entry, which takes the most common genes and DNA from the rows behind it. The sample table lists around 290,000 distinct CDR3 sequences, 30% of them with a count of one. The ten largest make up about 1% of the sample. Source material: axillary lymph node tissue. All receptors derive from a female donor with breast cancer. Some clones in this sample may be carry-over from other donors' samples.

The chain links TRBV15 to TRBJ1-1; D is unresolved. Germline assignment: CDR1 LNHNV and CDR2 YYDKDF (reference sequence). With 0 bases removed from V and 11 bases from J, the gap between germline ends came to 19 bases. This CDR3 has 15 amino acids. CDR3 sequence reads: CATSRESGRLGVAFF. CDR3 nucleotides: TGTGCCACCAGCAGAGAATCGGGGAGGCTTGGAGTGGCTTTCTTT. Full variable domain (missing parts from reference TRBV15 and TRBJ1-1): DAMVIQNPRYQVTQFGKPVTLSCSQTLNHNVMYWYQQKSSQAPKLLFHYYDKDFNNEADTPDNFQSRRPNTSFCFLDIRSPGLGDTAMYLCATSRESGRLGVAFFGQGTRLTVV.

This clonotype was seen repeatedly, ten times or more. This chain uses TRBV20-1 with TRBJ1-2; perhaps TRBD1 as D (5 bases). V dropped 8 bases and J dropped 6 bases, with 13 bases sitting between them. The CDR3 covers 11 residues. In germline, CDR1 is DFQATT, CDR2 SNEGSKA (reference sequence). CDR3 nucleotide sequence: TGCAGTCCCCGATTCAGGGATGGCTACACCTTC. Translated: CSPRFRDGYTF.

As to this clonotype: Since no conserved phenylalanine or tryptophan closes the CDR3, a read error is the likely cause. This sequence joins TRBV18 and TRBJ2-3; 8 bases are shared with TRBD1. V trimming: 5 bases; J trimming: 4 bases; junction bases outside the gene matches: 11. The CDR3 spans 16 residues. Germline V lookup: CDR1 KGHSH, CDR2 LQKENI. The CDR3 loop is CASSRSGTGNSDTQYS. In nucleotides, the CDR3 is TGTGCCAGCTCAAGATCCGGGACAGGAAATTCAGATACGCAGTATTCT.

Turning to this clonotype: A read error may be the cause here, since a much bigger clone is one base away. The CDR3 region is CASSATGTRDNEQSF. The CDR3 bases are TGTGCCAGCAGCGCCACCGGGACTAGAGACAATGAGCAGTCCTTC. The rearrangement links TRBV9 to TRBJ2-1, with TRBD2 matching over 8 bases. The CDR3 has 15 amino acids. CDR1 is SGDLS, CDR2 YYNGEE, per germline.

V usage is TRBV27 and J usage is TRBJ1-5; D is unresolved. Trimming stripped 5 bases from V and 4 bases from J, with 18 bases between. Per germline, CDR1 MNHEY and CDR2 SMNVEV (reference sequence). This CDR3 region has 16 residues. CDR3 nucleotide sequence: TGTGCCAGCAGTGCCGCCAGGAGGCCCCCAAATCAGCCCCAGCATTTT. Protein: CASSAARRPPNQPQHF.

V usage is TRBV6-1 and J usage is TRBJ2-7; D not resolved. V was trimmed by 0 bases and J by 2 bases, leaving 2 bases between them. The CDR3 is made up of 12 amino acids. Germline assignment: CDR1 MNHNS and CDR2 SASEGT. CDR3 DNA: TGTGCCAGCAGTGAAGCGGCCTACGAGCAGTACTTC. Residues: CASSEAAYEQYF.